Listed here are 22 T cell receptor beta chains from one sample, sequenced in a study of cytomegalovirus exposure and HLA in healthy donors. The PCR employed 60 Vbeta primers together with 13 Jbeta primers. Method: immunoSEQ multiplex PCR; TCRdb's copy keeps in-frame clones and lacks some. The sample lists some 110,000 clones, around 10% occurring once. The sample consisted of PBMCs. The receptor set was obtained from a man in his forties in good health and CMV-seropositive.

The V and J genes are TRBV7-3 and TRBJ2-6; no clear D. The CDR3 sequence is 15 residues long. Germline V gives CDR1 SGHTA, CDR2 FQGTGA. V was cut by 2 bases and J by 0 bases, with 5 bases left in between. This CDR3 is CASSLSSSGANVLTF. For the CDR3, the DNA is TGTGCCAGCAGCTTATCTAGCTCTGGGGCCAACGTCCTGACTTTC.

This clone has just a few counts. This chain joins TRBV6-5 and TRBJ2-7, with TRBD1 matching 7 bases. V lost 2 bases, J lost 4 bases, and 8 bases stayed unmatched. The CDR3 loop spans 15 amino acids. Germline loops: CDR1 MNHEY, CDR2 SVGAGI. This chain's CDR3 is CASSYVGTEAYEQYF. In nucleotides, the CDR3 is TGTGCCAGCAGTTACGTTGGGACAGAAGCTTACGAGCAGTACTTC.

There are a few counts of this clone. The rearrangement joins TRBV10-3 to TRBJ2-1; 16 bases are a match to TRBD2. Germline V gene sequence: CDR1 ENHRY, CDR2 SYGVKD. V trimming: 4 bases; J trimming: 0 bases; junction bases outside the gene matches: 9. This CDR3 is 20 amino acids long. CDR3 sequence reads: CAISGGTSGRGLSSYNEQFF. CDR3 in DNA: TGTGCCATCAGTGGGGGGACTAGCGGGAGGGGCCTTAGCTCCTACAATGAGCAGTTCTTC.

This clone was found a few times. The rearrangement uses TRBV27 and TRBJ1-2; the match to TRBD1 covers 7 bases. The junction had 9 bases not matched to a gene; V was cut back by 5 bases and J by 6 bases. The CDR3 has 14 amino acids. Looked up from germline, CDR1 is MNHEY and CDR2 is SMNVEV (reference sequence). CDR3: CASSKTGTVNGYTF. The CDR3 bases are TGTGCCAGCAGTAAAACCGGGACAGTTAATGGCTACACCTTC.

The CDR3 sequence: CASTRGGTGQETQYF. CDR3 coding DNA: TGTGCCAGCACCCGAGGCGGGACGGGACAAGAGACCCAGTACTTC. The genes are TRBV11-3 and TRBJ2-5, with D tentatively TRBD2 (6 bases). The V end was cut by 7 bases, the J end by 2 bases, with 17 bases between. Germline lookup yields CDR1 SGHNT and CDR2 YENEEA. This CDR3 has 15 residues.

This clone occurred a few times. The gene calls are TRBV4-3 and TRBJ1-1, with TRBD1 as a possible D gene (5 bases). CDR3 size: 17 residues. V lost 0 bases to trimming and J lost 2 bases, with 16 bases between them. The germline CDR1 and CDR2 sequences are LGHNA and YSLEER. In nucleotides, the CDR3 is TGCGCCAGCAGCCAAGATTCCCGCAGACAGATTAACACTGAAGCTTTCTTT. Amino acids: CASSQDSRRQINTEAFF.

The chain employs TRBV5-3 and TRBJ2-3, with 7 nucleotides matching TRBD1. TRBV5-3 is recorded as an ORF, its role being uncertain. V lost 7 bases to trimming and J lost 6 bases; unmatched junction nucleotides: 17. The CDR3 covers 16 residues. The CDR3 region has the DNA TGTGCCAGAGGCCCGACAGGGCGCCCGGGGTCCGATACGCAGTATTTT. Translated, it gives CARGPTGRPGSDTQYF.

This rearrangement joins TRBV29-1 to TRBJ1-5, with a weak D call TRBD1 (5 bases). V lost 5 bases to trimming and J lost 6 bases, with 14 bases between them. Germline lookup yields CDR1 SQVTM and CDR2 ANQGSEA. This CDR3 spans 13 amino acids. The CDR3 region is CSVRVGEGQPQHF. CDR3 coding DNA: TGCAGCGTTAGAGTAGGGGAAGGTCAGCCCCAGCATTTT.

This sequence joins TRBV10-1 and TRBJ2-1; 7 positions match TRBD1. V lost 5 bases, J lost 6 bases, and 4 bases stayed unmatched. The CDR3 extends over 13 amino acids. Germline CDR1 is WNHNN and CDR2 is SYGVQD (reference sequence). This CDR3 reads CASSRDRCNEQFF. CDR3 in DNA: TGCGCCAGCAGTCGGGACAGATGCAATGAGCAGTTCTTC.

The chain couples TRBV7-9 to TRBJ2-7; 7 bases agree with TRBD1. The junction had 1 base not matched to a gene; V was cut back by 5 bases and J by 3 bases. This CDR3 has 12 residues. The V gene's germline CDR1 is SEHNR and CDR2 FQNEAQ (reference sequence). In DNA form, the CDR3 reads TGTGCCAGCAGCGGGGACAGCTACGAGCAGTACTTC. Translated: CASSGDSYEQYF.

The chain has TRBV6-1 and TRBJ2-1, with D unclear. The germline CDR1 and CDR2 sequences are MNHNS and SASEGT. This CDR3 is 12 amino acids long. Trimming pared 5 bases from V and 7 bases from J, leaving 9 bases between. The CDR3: CASSLQLNEQFF. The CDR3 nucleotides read TGTGCCAGCAGTCTGCAACTGAATGAGCAGTTCTTC.

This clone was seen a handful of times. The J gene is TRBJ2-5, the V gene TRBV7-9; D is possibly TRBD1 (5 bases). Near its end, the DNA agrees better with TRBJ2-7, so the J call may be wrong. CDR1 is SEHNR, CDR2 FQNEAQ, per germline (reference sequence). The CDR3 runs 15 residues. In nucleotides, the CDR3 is TGTGCCAGCAGCTTGGGGCGCCCTTCCTCCTACGAGCAGTACTTC. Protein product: CASSLGRPSSYEQYF.

The CDR3 region is CASSPTSGRLWELFF. In nucleotides, the CDR3 is TGTGCCAGCAGCCCGACTAGCGGGAGGTTATGGGAGCTGTTTTTT. The chain recombines TRBV5-6 with TRBJ2-2, with 13 nucleotides matching TRBD2. The germline V gene encodes CDR1 SGHDT and CDR2 YYEEEE. With V trimmed by 4 bases and J by 9 bases, 6 bases remained unmatched. The CDR3 consists of 15 residues.

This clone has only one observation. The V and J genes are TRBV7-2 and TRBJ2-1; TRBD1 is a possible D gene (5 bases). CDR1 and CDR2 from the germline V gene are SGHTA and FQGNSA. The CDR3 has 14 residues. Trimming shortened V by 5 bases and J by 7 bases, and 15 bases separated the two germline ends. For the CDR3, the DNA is TGTGCCAGCAGCGGTCGCAGGGTGGATAATGAGCAGTTCTTC. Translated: CASSGRRVDNEQFF.

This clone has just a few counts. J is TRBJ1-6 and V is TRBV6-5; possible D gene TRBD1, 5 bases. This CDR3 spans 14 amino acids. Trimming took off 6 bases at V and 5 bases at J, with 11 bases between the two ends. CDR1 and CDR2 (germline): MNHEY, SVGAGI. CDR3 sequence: CASSGWGDNSPLHF. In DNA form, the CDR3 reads TGTGCCAGCAGCGGGTGGGGGGATAATTCACCCCTCCACTTT.

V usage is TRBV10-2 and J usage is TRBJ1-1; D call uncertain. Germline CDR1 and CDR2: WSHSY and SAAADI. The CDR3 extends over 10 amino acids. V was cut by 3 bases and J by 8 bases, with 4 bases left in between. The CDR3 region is CASSDGEAFF. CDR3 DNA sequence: TGCGCCAGCAGTGACGGGGAAGCTTTCTTT.

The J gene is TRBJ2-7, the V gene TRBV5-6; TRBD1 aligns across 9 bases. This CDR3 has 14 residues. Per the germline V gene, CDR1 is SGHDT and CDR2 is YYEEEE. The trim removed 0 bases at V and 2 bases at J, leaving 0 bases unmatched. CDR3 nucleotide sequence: TGTGCCAGCAGCTTGGGACAGGGGGCCTACGAGCAGTACTTC. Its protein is CASSLGQGAYEQYF.

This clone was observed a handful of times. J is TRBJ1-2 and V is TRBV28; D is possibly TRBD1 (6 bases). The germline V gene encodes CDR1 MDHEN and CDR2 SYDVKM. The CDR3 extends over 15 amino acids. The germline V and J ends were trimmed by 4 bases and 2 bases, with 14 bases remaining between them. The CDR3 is CASSSTGGGNYGYTF. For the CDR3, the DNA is TGTGCCAGCAGTTCGACAGGTGGCGGCAACTATGGCTACACCTTC.

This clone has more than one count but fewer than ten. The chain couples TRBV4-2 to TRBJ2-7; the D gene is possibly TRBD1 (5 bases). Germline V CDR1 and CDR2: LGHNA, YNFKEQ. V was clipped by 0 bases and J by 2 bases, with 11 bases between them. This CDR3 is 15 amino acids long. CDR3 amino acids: CASSQDQGQTYEQYF. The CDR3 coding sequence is TGTGCCAGCAGCCAAGATCAGGGCCAAACCTACGAGCAGTACTTC.

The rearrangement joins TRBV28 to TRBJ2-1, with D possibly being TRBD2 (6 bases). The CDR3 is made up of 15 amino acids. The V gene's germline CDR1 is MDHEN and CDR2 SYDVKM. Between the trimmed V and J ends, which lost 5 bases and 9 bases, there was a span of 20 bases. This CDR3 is CASSARLGPSGEQFF. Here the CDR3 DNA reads TGTGCCAGCAGTGCGCGACTAGGCCCCAGTGGTGAGCAGTTCTTC.

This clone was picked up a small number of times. This chain's CDR3 is CASSWGVGSNQPQHF. In DNA, the CDR3 is TGTGCCAGCAGCTGGGGGGTGGGGAGCAATCAGCCCCAGCATTTT. V is TRBV5-5 and J is TRBJ1-5, with a tentative D call TRBD1 (5 bases). Trimming shortened V by 3 bases and J by 1 base, and 11 bases separated the two germline ends. Per germline, CDR1 SGHKS and CDR2 YYEKEE (reference sequence). The CDR3 spans 15 residues. The full variable domain, rest sourced from reference TRBV5-5 and TRBJ1-5, is DAGVTQSPTHLIKTRGQQVTLRCSPISGHKSVSWYQQVLGQGPQFIFQYYEKEERGRGNFPDRFSARQFPNYSSELNVNALLLGDSALYLCASSWGVGSNQPQHFGDGTRLSIL.

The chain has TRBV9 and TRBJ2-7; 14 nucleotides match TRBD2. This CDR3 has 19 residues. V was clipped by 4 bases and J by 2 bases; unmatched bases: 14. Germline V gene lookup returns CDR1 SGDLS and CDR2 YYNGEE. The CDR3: CASSHGAGLAGGDPYEQYF. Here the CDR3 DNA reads TGTGCCAGCAGCCATGGCGCTGGACTAGCGGGAGGAGACCCCTACGAGCAGTACTTC.